These 14 T cell receptor beta chains share one sample of origin, sequenced in a study of TET2 disruption in CD19-targeted CAR T cells. The protocol was immunoSEQ multiplex PCR, while the TCRdb copy is restricted to in-frame clones and leaves out a portion. This sample contains about 25,000 clones. No antigen is known for these receptors. Treatment meaning: autologous CTL019 cells: CD19 CAR with 4-1BB and CD3 zeta domains. This specimen consisted of CD8- CAR+ T cells sorted from cultured blood T cells, obtained for CD19 CAR T cell therapy. Subset: CD8-negative CAR-positive T cells from the infusion product. The receptors here all came from a man between 70 and 80 years old with chronic lymphocytic leukemia.

Concerning this clone itself: The observed sequence ends 3 residues before the CDR3 terminus, with the missing tail filled in from the germline J gene. This chain joins TRBV28 and TRBJ1-4; perhaps TRBD1 as D (5 bases). The V gene's germline CDR1 is MDHEN and CDR2 SYDVKM. V gave up 5 bases and J gave up 2 bases, with 6 bases separating them. The CDR3 consists of 13 residues. The CDR3 bases that were read are TGTGCCAGCAGTGGGGGGACTAATGAAAAA. It translates to CASSGGTNEK. The whole CDR3 reads CASSGGTNEKLFF.

Concerning this clone itself: The read terminates 3 residues ahead of where the CDR3 ends, so the germline J gene completes it. The sample has other DNA sequences that encode this CDR3 too. The chain links TRBV7-9 to TRBJ1-1; D possibly corresponds to TRBD1 (6 bases). CDR3 length: 14 amino acids. From germline, CDR1 is SEHNR and CDR2 FQNEAQ (reference sequence). CDR3 protein: CASSSETGGFRAFF. The DNA read from the CDR3 is TGTGCCAGCAGCTCAGAGACAGGAGGGTTTAGA.

Concerning this clone: The read gets to within 3 residues of the CDR3 end, and the germline J gene fills in the rest. The chain links TRBV7-9 to TRBJ1-1; tentatively, D is TRBD1 (5 bases). Germline assignment: CDR1 SEHNR and CDR2 FQNEAQ (reference sequence). This CDR3 is built from 14 residues. CDR3 DNA (partial): TGTGCCAGCAGCTCCCGGGGGACCTCCTACGAG. It specifies CASSSRGTSYE. The full CDR3 sequence reads CASSSRGTSYEAFF.

With respect to this clone: The read ends 3 residues before the CDR3 terminus; that terminus is restored from the germline J gene. J is TRBJ2-4 and V is TRBV18; 8 bases agree with TRBD1. This CDR3 has 19 amino acids. Germline V gives CDR1 KGHSH, CDR2 LQKENI. The CDR3 bases that were read are TGTGCCAGCTCACCACCAGGGTCGGCAGGGGGCAATTCTAACTATGGT. This encodes CASSPPGSAGGNSNYG. The entire CDR3 is CASSPPGSAGGNSNYGQYF.

As concerns this clone: The observed sequence ends 3 residues before the CDR3 terminus, with the missing tail filled in from the germline J gene. The genes are TRBV2 and TRBJ1-2; 7 bases align to TRBD1. Germline V CDR1 and CDR2: SNHLY, FYNNEI. The CDR3 is 14 residues long. CDR3 bases read: TGTGCCAGCATTAGGGACAGTAGCTCCTACGAC. Its protein is CASIRDSSSYD. Given in full, the CDR3 is CASIRDSSSYDYTF.

This clone ranks as medium-sized in terms of frequency. The read stops 3 residues short of the end of the CDR3; the missing end is completed from the germline J gene. The rearrangement links TRBV18 to TRBJ2-5; 13 positions match TRBD2. Germline CDR1 KGHSH, CDR2 LQKENI. The CDR3 runs 15 residues. The V and J ends lost 4 bases and 4 bases, in that order; junction bases with no gene match: 3. CDR3 DNA (partial): TGTGCCAGCTCACGGACTAGCGGGGGACTAGAGACC. It yields the protein CASSRTSGGLET. In full, the CDR3 is CASSRTSGGLETQYF.

With regard to this clone: The sequenced fragment ends 3 residues before the CDR3 boundary, so the rest is inferred from the germline J gene. The J gene is TRBJ1-2, the V gene TRBV7-8; D unclear. Germline V gene data show CDR1 as SGHVS and CDR2 as FQNEAQ. The CDR3 contains 13 residues. CDR3 sequence: CASSLVGYYDYTF. Partial CDR3 DNA: TGTGCCAGCAGCTTAGTTGGATACTACGAC. Filled out from reference TRBV7-8 and TRBJ1-2, the complete variable domain reads GAGVSQSPRYKVAKRGQDVALRCDPISGHVSLFWYQQALGQGPEFLTYFQNEAQLDKSGLPSDRFFAERPEGSVSTLKIQRTQQEDSAVYLCASSLVGYYDYTFGSGTRLTVV.

About this clone itself: With the read ending 3 residues before the CDR3 end, the germline J gene is used to fill in that end. The gene calls are TRBV12-3 or TRBV12-4 and TRBJ2-7; tentative D call: TRBD1 (5 bases). The V gene lost 2 bases and the J gene lost 6 bases, with 11 bases spanning the gap. This CDR3 is built from 13 residues. CDR3: CASSLRGIGEQYF. The part of the CDR3 DNA that was read is TGTGCCAGCAGTTTAAGGGGAATCGGCGAG.

With respect to this clone: The CDR3 end is not reached by the read, which stops 3 residues before it; the germline J gene fills it in. The V and J genes are TRBV7-8 and TRBJ2-2; perhaps TRBD2 as D (5 bases). The CDR3 loop spans 15 amino acids. Trimming removed 5 bases at V and 5 bases at J, with 15 bases between. In germline, CDR1 is SGHVS, CDR2 FQNEAQ. CDR3 DNA, as far as it was read: TGTGCCAGCAGCCCAGACCAGAGGGTTACCGGGGAG. It codes for CASSPDQRVTGE. The CDR3, in full, reads CASSPDQRVTGELFF.

Of note for this clone: The read falls 3 residues short of the CDR3 end, and the missing part is taken from the germline J gene. This chain connects TRBV5-4 to TRBJ2-2; maybe TRBD1 (5 bases). Per germline, CDR1 SGHNT and CDR2 YYREEE (reference sequence). The CDR3 is 15 amino acids. The V end was cut by 0 bases, the J end by 1 base, with 7 bases between. The covered CDR3 bases are TGTGCCAGCAGCTTGGGGACACAGAACACCGGGGAG. Translated: CASSLGTQNTGE. From start to end, the CDR3 is CASSLGTQNTGELFF.

In regard to this clone: The CDR3 end lies 3 residues beyond the end of the read and is filled in from the germline J gene. V gene TRBV3-1 (or the pseudogene TRBV3-2) combines with J gene TRBJ2-3; 7 bases align to TRBD2. The CDR3 has 15 amino acids. The V gene end was trimmed by 4 bases and the J gene end by 1 base; junction bases not matched to a gene: 5. Germline V gene lookup returns CDR1 LGHDT and CDR2 YNNKEL (reference sequence). This CDR3 is CASSPRSGGTDTQYF. Partial CDR3 DNA: TGTGCCAGCAGCCCGAGGAGCGGGGGCACAGATACG.

In the case of this clone: Read data end 3 residues before the CDR3 end; the end is taken from the germline J gene. The V gene is TRBV20-1, the J gene TRBJ1-6; the match to TRBD1 covers 7 bases. V shed 5 bases, J shed 9 bases, and the junction held 13 bases outside the gene matches. CDR3 length equals 15 residues. Germline CDR1 DFQATT, CDR2 SNEGSKA (reference sequence). CDR3 in amino acids: CSAGVGQGGGSPLHF. The CDR3 DNA, read in part, is TGCAGTGCTGGAGTGGGGCAGGGGGGCGGTTCACCC.

Note on this clone: The read falls 3 residues short of the CDR3 end, and the missing part is taken from the germline J gene. This sequence joins TRBV7-8 and TRBJ2-5; TRBD2 is a possible D gene (6 bases). V lost 4 bases to trimming and J lost 1 base, with 7 bases between them. The CDR3 runs 13 residues. Germline V gene sequence: CDR1 SGHVS, CDR2 FQNEAQ. The CDR3 bases that were read are TGTGCCAGCAGCTCGGGACTCCAAGAGACC. Protein sequence: CASSSGLQET. The whole CDR3 sequence reads CASSSGLQETQYF.

As to this clone: The read terminates 3 residues before the CDR3 end, so the remaining end is supplied by the germline J gene. This chain connects TRBV18 to TRBJ2-3; a possible D gene is TRBD1 (6 bases). The CDR3 is made up of 13 amino acids. The germline V and J ends were trimmed by 8 bases and 7 bases, with 16 bases remaining between them. The germline gives CDR1 KGHSH, CDR2 LQKENI. CDR3 in amino acids: CASPKSTGNTQYF. The CDR3 bases that were read are TGTGCCAGCCCAAAGAGTACAGGGAATACG.